This paragraph reports one TCR beta chain. The antigen remains unidentified. The data were obtained in a study of CD8 T cells in Susac syndrome. cDNA came from around 0.54 to 1 ug RNA primed by random hexamers. From the immunoSEQ multiplex PCR reads, TCRdb called clonotypes with MiXCR, one entry per CDR3 protein. In the table there are approximately 100,000 distinct CDR3 sequences, 92% of which are singletons. Findings of the study overall: The study acknowledged a relatively small number of individuals in its TCR sequencing and HLA analysis.

This CDR3 comprises 12 residues. Germline V CDR1 and CDR2: DFQATT, SNEGSKA (reference sequence). From blood CD8+ and CD4+ T cells, the TCR beta chain was sequenced. Both CD4+ and CD8+ T cells were negatively isolated, and TEMRA cells underwent FACS enrichment. The rearrangement links TRBV20-1 to TRBJ2-3, with D unclear. This clonotype was obtained from a human donor in good health. Sequences were obtained from CD8+ T cells from PBMCs. The DNA of the CDR3 is TGCAGCGGCGGAAGGGTGGCAGATACGCAGTATTTT. Amino acids: CSGGRVADTQYF.